The 24 T cell receptor beta chains given below trace back to one sample, sequenced in a study of cytomegalovirus exposure and HLA in healthy donors. Use of 60 Vbeta and 13 Jbeta primers characterized the PCR. Repertoires were generated with immunoSEQ multiplex PCR, while TCRdb's copy carries only in-frame clones and drops some. The top ten hold 1.2% to 1.5% of the sample, which has some 170,000 clones, approximately 79% seen once. Sample: PBMCs. The receptors stem from a man aged 55 to 69 in good health and CMV-seronegative.

This chain uses TRBV7-8 with TRBJ2-1, with D possibly TRBD2 on 6 matching bases. Looked up from germline, CDR1 is SGHVS and CDR2 is FQNEAQ. V was trimmed by 0 bases and J by 7 bases, leaving 13 bases between them. This CDR3 has 15 residues. The CDR3 DNA is TGTGCCAGCAGCTTAGCGGGAGGTGTTGGGAATGAGCAGTTCTTC. Protein: CASSLAGGVGNEQFF.

The V gene is TRBV27, the J gene TRBJ2-7; maybe TRBD2 (5 bases). V was trimmed by 2 bases and J by 2 bases, leaving 13 bases between them. The CDR3 has 15 residues. The germline CDR1 and CDR2 sequences are MNHEY and SMNVEV (reference sequence). This CDR3 reads CASSLQADLTYEQYF. The CDR3 DNA is TGTGCCAGCAGTTTACAAGCGGACCTTACCTACGAGCAGTACTTC.

V gene TRBV5-1 combines with J gene TRBJ2-1; D gene ambiguous. The CDR3 extends over 12 amino acids. V lost 0 bases, J lost 7 bases, and 5 bases lay in between. The V gene's germline CDR1 is SGHRS and CDR2 YFSETQ. DNA for the CDR3: TGCGCCAGCAGCTTGGACTGGAATGAGCAGTTCTTC. Its translation is CASSLDWNEQFF.

CDR3 DNA: TGTGCCATCAGTTCGGGTCCCTACAATGAGCAGTTCTTC. Translating gives CAISSGPYNEQFF. The chain has TRBV10-3 and TRBJ2-1; no clear D. V lost 5 bases, J lost 2 bases, and 7 bases lay in between. This CDR3 spans 13 amino acids. CDR1 is ENHRY, CDR2 SYGVKD, per germline.

The V call is TRBV7-2, the J call TRBJ2-1, with D possibly being TRBD2 (6 bases). Germline V lookup: CDR1 SGHTA, CDR2 FQGNSA. Trimming took 6 bases from V and 5 from J, leaving 14 bases between them. The CDR3 spans 14 residues. The CDR3 loop is CASSRGSTNNEQFF. The CDR3 coding sequence is TGTGCCAGCAGTCGGGGGTCGACAAACAATGAGCAGTTCTTC.

This clone was detected only a few times. The chain uses TRBV6-5 and TRBJ1-3; tentative D call: TRBD1 (6 bases). This CDR3 has 15 residues. Germline loops: CDR1 MNHEY, CDR2 SVGAGI. The V and J ends lost 9 bases and 4 bases respectively, with 19 bases between them. The chain's CDR3 is CASRSPGGRGNTIYF. In nucleotides, the CDR3 is TGTGCCAGTCGATCGCCCGGGGGGCGAGGAAACACCATATATTTT.

The V call is TRBV7-2, the J call TRBJ2-2; D is unclear. The CDR3 contains 12 residues. The germline V gene encodes CDR1 SGHTA and CDR2 FQGNSA. Trimming removed 5 bases at V and 6 bases at J, with 7 bases between. DNA of the CDR3: TGTGCCAGCAGCCCAGTGCCCGGGGAGCTGTTTTTT. Translating it yields CASSPVPGELFF.

The V call is TRBV5-8, the J call TRBJ1-4, with D possibly TRBD1 on 6 matching bases. The CDR3 is made up of 15 amino acids. Deletions cut 4 bases from V and 6 bases from J, with 16 bases between. CDR1 and CDR2 (germline): SGHTS, YDEGEE. The CDR3 spells CASSPRVQGDEKLFF. CDR3 coding DNA: TGTGCCAGCAGCCCCCGAGTACAGGGCGATGAAAAACTGTTTTTT.

The chain uses TRBV9 and TRBJ2-3, with 12 positions matching TRBD2. V lost 4 bases to trimming and J lost 0 bases; unmatched junction nucleotides: 6. The CDR3 contains 17 residues. Germline CDR1 reads SGDLS; CDR2 reads YYNGEE. CDR3 sequence: CASSPGGTSGSTDTQYF. The CDR3 region has the DNA TGTGCCAGCAGCCCAGGCGGGACTAGCGGGAGCACAGATACGCAGTATTTT.

Concerning this clone itself: Other nucleotide sequences in the sample specify the same CDR3. The rearrangement joins TRBV28 to TRBJ2-3; the D is unclear. Germline V lookup: CDR1 MDHEN, CDR2 SYDVKM. The length of the CDR3 is 14 residues. The V end was cut by 2 bases, the J end by 0 bases, with 6 bases between. DNA for the CDR3: TGTGCCAGCAGTTTAGGCCAGAGCACAGATACGCAGTATTTT. Its translation: CASSLGQSTDTQYF.

The rearrangement links TRBV7-8 to TRBJ1-6; no clear D. Germline CDR1 is SGHVS and CDR2 is FQNEAQ. The CDR3 is 16 residues long. Trimming took 1 base from V and 0 from J, leaving 7 bases between them. The CDR3 sequence: CASSLVPSSYNSPLHF. CDR3 sequence (DNA): TGTGCCAGCAGCTTAGTTCCGAGCTCCTATAATTCACCCCTCCACTTT.

The V and J genes are TRBV19 and TRBJ1-5; 7 bases fit TRBD1. V shed 9 bases, J shed 8 bases, and the junction held 16 bases outside the gene matches. CDR3 length equals 15 residues. The V gene's germline CDR1 is LNHDA and CDR2 SQIVND (reference sequence). The CDR3 DNA reads as TGTGCCAGCACCCGGGACAGAGAAAGGGGAGAGCCCCAGCATTTT. Protein product: CASTRDRERGEPQHF.

This clone was detected only a few times. The V and J genes are TRBV29-1 and TRBJ1-1; 9 bases line up with TRBD1. This CDR3 comprises 13 residues. The junction had 9 bases not matched to a gene; V was cut back by 2 bases and J by 11 bases. Germline lookup yields CDR1 SQVTM and CDR2 ANQGSEA. In DNA, the CDR3 is TGCAGCGTTGAACCGGACAGGGGATCGGCTGCTTTCTTT. The encoded protein is CSVEPDRGSAAFF.

This clone was seen a handful of times. The chain couples TRBV6-6 to TRBJ2-7; TRBD1 matches at 7 bases. Trimming removed 6 bases from V and 2 bases from J; junction bases left unmatched: 10. The CDR3 covers 15 residues. Looked up from germline, CDR1 is MNHNY and CDR2 is SVGAGI (reference sequence). Written as DNA, the CDR3 is TGTGCCAGCAGACCAGAAGGACAGGCACCCTACGAGCAGTACTTC. It translates to CASRPEGQAPYEQYF.

This CDR3 reads CASSEWTGVGEQYF. DNA for the CDR3: TGCGCCAGCAGTGAGTGGACAGGAGTAGGCGAGCAGTACTTC. The J gene is TRBJ2-7, the V gene TRBV10-1; TRBD1 matches at 7 bases. V lost 1 base, J lost 6 bases, and 6 bases stayed unmatched. The CDR3 covers 14 residues. The germline V gene has CDR1 WNHNN and CDR2 SYGVQD (reference sequence).

J is TRBJ1-2 and V is TRBV7-2; 7 bases match TRBD1. V trimming: 3 bases; J trimming: 8 bases; junction bases outside the gene matches: 6. CDR1 and CDR2 (germline): SGHTA, FQGNSA. The CDR3 runs 13 residues. This CDR3 is CASSFEGARGYTF. CDR3 nucleotides: TGTGCCAGCAGCTTTGAGGGGGCGAGAGGCTACACCTTC.

This clone was recorded once. The chain is built from TRBV5-1 and TRBJ1-4; D is undetermined. CDR3 length: 17 residues. Between the trimmed V and J ends, which lost 3 bases and 0 bases, there was a span of 15 bases. Germline CDR1 and CDR2: SGHRS and YFSETQ. CDR3 loop: CASSWAVKGATNEKLFF. The CDR3 DNA sequence: TGCGCCAGCAGCTGGGCTGTAAAGGGAGCAACTAATGAAAAACTGTTTTTT.

The rearrangement uses TRBV4-3 and TRBJ1-1; maybe TRBD1 (6 bases). CDR1 LGHNA and CDR2 YSLEER come from the germline V gene. The V and J ends lost 1 base and 4 bases respectively, with 13 bases between them. The CDR3 is made up of 15 amino acids. DNA for the CDR3: TGCGCCAGCAGCCAAGGTGTGCACAGGGCCACTGAAGCTTTCTTT. Its translation is CASSQGVHRATEAFF.

The chain joins TRBV5-6 to TRBJ1-1; D is undetermined. The CDR3 sequence is 11 residues long. The germline CDR1 and CDR2 sequences are SGHDT and YYEEEE. The V end was cut by 1 base, the J end by 5 bases, with 3 bases between. In nucleotides, the CDR3 is TGTGCCAGCAGCTTGCAAACTGAAGCTTTCTTT. It specifies CASSLQTEAFF.

This clone was counted a few times. The chain joins TRBV6-1 to TRBJ2-6, with 8 bases fitting TRBD1. The germline gives CDR1 MNHNS, CDR2 SASEGT. The length of the CDR3 is 15 residues. The J segment lost 2 bases and the V segment lost 7 bases, leaving 4 bases of the junction unmatched. The CDR3 loop reads CASKGQGAGANVLTF. CDR3 in DNA: TGTGCCAGCAAAGGACAGGGTGCTGGGGCCAACGTCCTGACTTTC.

The V call is TRBV5-6, the J call TRBJ1-4, with a possible D match to TRBD1 (6 bases). CDR3 size: 15 residues. Germline values: CDR1 SGHDT, CDR2 YYEEEE. Deletions cut 4 bases from V and 8 bases from J, with 18 bases between. CDR3 sequence (DNA): TGTGCCAGCAGCCCATGGCCAGGGGAGTTGGAAAAACTGTTTTTT. Amino acid sequence: CASSPWPGELEKLFF. The full variable domain, its missing parts supplied by reference TRBV5-6 and TRBJ1-4, is DAGVTQSPTHLIKTRGQQVTLRCSPKSGHDTVSWYQQALGQGPQFIFQYYEEEERQRGNFPDRFSGHQFPNYSSELNVNALLLGDSALYLCASSPWPGELEKLFFGSGTQLSVL.

The chain has TRBV6-1 and TRBJ2-1; TRBD1 agrees at 8 bases. V gave up 2 bases and J gave up 4 bases; unmatched junction bases: 7. Germline V gene lookup returns CDR1 MNHNS and CDR2 SASEGT. The CDR3 extends over 16 amino acids. CDR3 region: CASSERGTGGYNEQFF. For the CDR3, the DNA is TGTGCCAGCAGTGAAAGGGGGACAGGCGGTTACAATGAGCAGTTCTTC.

The chain couples TRBV7-9 to TRBJ1-4; D remains ambiguous. The CDR3 runs 12 residues. CDR1 SEHNR and CDR2 FQNEAQ come from the germline V gene (reference sequence). The germline V and J ends were trimmed by 5 bases and 5 bases, with 6 bases remaining between them. CDR3 amino acids: CASSPGNEKLFF. As DNA, the CDR3 is TGTGCCAGCAGCCCCGGGAATGAAAAACTGTTTTTT.

The chain is built from TRBV6-1 and TRBJ2-3, with 13 bases identical to TRBD2. V shed 6 bases, J shed 5 bases, and the junction held 8 bases outside the gene matches. Germline-derived CDR1 and CDR2 are MNHNS and SASEGT. The CDR3 covers 16 residues. The CDR3 spells CASSETSGRAIDTQYF. CDR3 DNA sequence: TGTGCCAGCAGCGAAACTAGCGGGAGGGCCATAGATACGCAGTATTTT.